Listed below are T cell receptor beta chains from one sample, sequenced in a study of cytotoxic CD8 clonotypes in ibrutinib-treated CLL. Profiling relied on immunoSEQ multiplex PCR, and the TCRdb table lists in-frame clones only, not all of them. The sample has roughly 200,000 clones, 70% to 75% seen once. The source material was PBMCs, sampled after 12 months of ibrutinib treatment. These receptors were collected from a human donor with chronic lymphocytic leukemia. The CDR3 runs from the conserved cysteine through the conserved F or W. Some rows mark clone size as missing; the rest say once, few, many or name a class of expanded clone.

clone_size v_call cdr3_aa
NA TRBV29-1 CSVDLRIVSSAFSYEQYF
NA TRBV7-9 CASSTSREQYF
NA TRBV4-1 CASSRAPAGGNYGYTF
few TRBV6-1 CASSESGTANYGYTF
once TRBV4-2 CASSHGVGANVLTF
NA TRBV4-1 CASSQVLQGKNTEAFF
few TRBV2 CASLGLGNQPQHF
NA TRBV7-8 CASSFTGVYEQYF
NA TRBV9 CASSLLAIAGDDDEQYF
many TRBV6-1 CASRSRDSIYGYTF